The clone carrying this T cell receptor beta chain was recorded a few times. The antigen is undetermined. cDNA synthesis used the whole RNA isolate, giving expressed TCRB sequences. Clones were sequenced by immunoSEQ multiplex PCR, and TCRdb holds only the in-frame ones, with some missing. The data show 300,000 to 400,000 clones, with 9.6% seen just once and around 0.66% held by the top ten. Between the trimmed V and J ends, which lost 0 bases and 2 bases, there was a span of 14 bases. The germline gives CDR1 SGHRS, CDR2 YFSETQ. CDR3 length: 16 amino acids. The data were taken from a study of beta chain features in type 1 diabetes. Via CD45RO/CCR7/CD25/CD127/CD95/CD27, cells of the CD4+ naive, central memory, regulatory and stem cell-like memory subsets were sorted. General study findings and limits: Small HLA sub-analyses could not settle whether HLA shapes TCRB rearrangement. All four CD4+ subsets from Type 1 diabetes patients carried moderately but significantly shorter TCRB CDR3s. For type 1 diabetes patients, VDJ junctions showed fewer insertions and more deletions. Sequencing from cDNA could over-represent high-TCR-expressing cells.

Sequencing was performed on central memory CD4+ T cells from blood. The sequence was collected from a man younger than 40 with type 1 diabetes. The chain employs TRBV5-1 and TRBJ2-5; D may be TRBD1 (6 bases). CDR3 loop: CASSLADSRGQETQYF. CDR3 DNA sequence: TGCGCCAGCAGCTTGGCGGATAGCAGGGGTCAAGAGACCCAGTACTTC.